Presented here are 25 T cell receptor beta chains from one specimen sequenced in a study of early T cells in non-severe SARS-CoV-2 infection. In TCRdb, the 5' RACE reads were re-called with MiXCR into one record per CDR3 protein. The table includes some 50,000 distinct CDR3 sequences, approximately 10% detected once. The sequenced material came from whole blood. These receptors came from an adult who was a healthcare worker with PCR-confirmed SARS-CoV-2 infection or an uninfected control (not recorded which).

This clonotype appeared many times. The V call is TRBV19, the J call TRBJ2-1, with D perhaps matching TRBD2 (6 bases). CDR1 and CDR2 from the germline V gene are LNHDA and SQIVND (reference sequence). Deletions cut 3 bases from V and 7 bases from J, with 7 bases between. The CDR3 sequence is 12 residues long. Here the CDR3 reads CASSMGRNEQFF. Here the CDR3 DNA reads TGTGCCAGTAGTATGGGGAGGAATGAGCAGTTCTTC.

This clonotype was seen many times. This chain connects TRBV20-1 to TRBJ2-1; 8 nucleotides agree with TRBD2. The CDR3 has 12 amino acids. Germline values: CDR1 DFQATT, CDR2 SNEGSKA (reference sequence). Unmatched junction bases numbered 5, after V lost 1 base and J lost 12 bases. The DNA of the CDR3 is TGCAGTGCTAGAGGATCGGGAGGGGGGCAGTTCTTC. As protein: CSARGSGGGQFF.

In this sample, this clonotype turned up many times. J is TRBJ1-6 and V is TRBV30; D is unresolved. Between the trimmed V and J ends, which lost 2 bases and 10 bases, there was a span of 12 bases. The CDR3 spans 13 residues. The germline V gene encodes CDR1 GTSNPN and CDR2 SVGIG (reference sequence). CDR3 nucleotide sequence: TGTGCCTGGAGTTTGCAGGAGAGGTCACCCCTCCACTTT. Residues: CAWSLQERSPLHF.

This chain links TRBV7-2 with TRBJ1-6, with D possibly matching TRBD1 (5 bases). Germline assignment: CDR1 SGHTA and CDR2 FQGNSA. The CDR3 loop spans 15 amino acids. The germline V and J ends were trimmed by 1 base and 5 bases, with 9 bases remaining between them. The CDR3, as DNA: TGTGCCAGCAGCTTAGGCGGGGCACATAATTCACCCCTCCACTTT. It is translated as CASSLGGAHNSPLHF.

A note on this clonotype: Just one base apart from a much larger clone, this may be a read error. The rearrangement links TRBV10-2 to TRBJ2-1; D possibly corresponds to TRBD2 (5 bases). The CDR3 totals 14 residues. Germline CDR1 WSHSY, CDR2 SAAADI. The CDR3 spells CANSEKAEYNEQFF. For the CDR3, the DNA is TGCGCCAACAGTGAGAAAGCGGAGTACAATGAGCAGTTCTTC.

This clonotype was found many times. The chain carries TRBV2 and TRBJ2-4; unclear D gene. There are 13 residues in the CDR3. Germline CDR1 SNHLY, CDR2 FYNNEI. V lost 8 bases to trimming and J lost 0 bases, with 8 bases between them. The CDR3 DNA reads TGTGCCAGCCTTCGACTAGCCAAAAACATTCAGTACTTC. Protein: CASLRLAKNIQYF.

This clonotype was seen repeatedly, ten times or more. V and J are TRBV11-3 and TRBJ2-1, with TRBD1 identical over 9 bases. The ends lost 5 bases at V and 9 bases at J; junction bases unmatched: 5. Germline CDR1 is SGHNT and CDR2 is YENEEA. The CDR3 totals 13 residues. CDR3 in DNA: TGTGCCAGCAGCGGACAGGGGTCGGGTGAGCAGTTCTTC. Protein product: CASSGQGSGEQFF.

This clonotype was observed many times. This chain links TRBV7-2 with TRBJ2-3, with D possibly called TRBD1 or TRBD2 (6 bases each). The CDR3 sequence is 16 residues long. Trimming took off 4 bases at V and 2 bases at J, with 16 bases between the two ends. Germline V gene data show CDR1 as SGHTA and CDR2 as FQGNSA. CDR3 bases: TGTGCCAGCAGCTCCGGTGGAGGGGGATCCACAGATACGCAGTATTTT. This codes for CASSSGGGGSTDTQYF.

This clonotype was counted ten times or more. The J gene is TRBJ2-1, the V gene TRBV19, with D unclear. V lost 6 bases, J lost 5 bases, and 8 bases lay in between. The CDR3 is made up of 12 amino acids. Germline V gene data show CDR1 as LNHDA and CDR2 as SQIVND (reference sequence). Written as DNA, the CDR3 is TGTGCCAGTAGCTCGTCTAACAATGAGCAGTTCTTC. It yields the protein CASSSSNNEQFF.

Ten or more counts support this clonotype. V is TRBV29-1 and J is TRBJ2-1; D is unclear. Deletions cut 1 base from V and 6 bases from J, with 10 bases between. The germline V gene encodes CDR1 SQVTM and CDR2 ANQGSEA. CDR3 length: 13 residues. Written as DNA, the CDR3 is TGCAGCGTTGAAGGGGTGTGGACCAATGAGCAGTTCTTC. Its translation: CSVEGVWTNEQFF.

At least ten counts were recorded for this clonotype. The chain couples TRBV20-1 to TRBJ1-4, with 12 bases fitting TRBD1. This CDR3 is built from 17 residues. The V gene's germline CDR1 is DFQATT and CDR2 SNEGSKA (reference sequence). After removal of 0 bases from V and 3 bases from J, the junction contained 5 bases not matched to a gene. The CDR3, as DNA: TGCAGTGCTAGAGACCGGGACAGGGGGCTATCTAATGAAAAACTGTTTTTT. Translated: CSARDRDRGLSNEKLFF.

This clonotype was seen at least ten times. The V gene is TRBV6-6, the J gene TRBJ1-2; 9 bases match TRBD1. V shed 7 bases, J shed 4 bases, and the junction held 13 bases outside the gene matches. This CDR3 comprises 16 residues. Per the germline V gene, CDR1 is MNHNY and CDR2 is SVGAGI (reference sequence). CDR3 residues: CASTDTPGQGPYGYTF. As DNA, the CDR3 is TGTGCCAGCACCGACACCCCCGGACAGGGGCCCTATGGCTACACCTTC.

Details on this clonotype: It is likely a read error, because the conserved phenylalanine at the end of the CDR3 is missing. The rearrangement uses TRBV10-2 and TRBJ2-7, with 7 bases aligning to TRBD2. The V gene end was trimmed by 3 bases and the J gene end by 0 bases; junction bases not matched to a gene: 5. CDR3 length: 15 residues. In germline, CDR1 is WSHSY, CDR2 SAAADI. The chain's CDR3 is CASSDQGGSSYEQYS. The CDR3 region has the DNA TGCGCCAGCAGTGATCAGGGCGGGAGCTCCTACGAGCAGTACTCC.

This clonotype was picked up many times. The chain uses TRBV18 and TRBJ2-1, with unresolved D. The CDR3 totals 13 residues. Germline assignment: CDR1 KGHSH and CDR2 LQKENI. V shed 0 bases and J shed 7 bases, with 7 bases lying between them. CDR3 sequence reads: CASSPPLHNEQFF. DNA for the CDR3: TGTGCCAGCTCACCACCGCTGCATAATGAGCAGTTCTTC.

This clonotype was seen only a few times. The chain recombines TRBV29-1 with TRBJ2-3; 8 positions match TRBD1. The CDR3 loop spans 13 amino acids. V shed 1 base and J 5 bases; nucleotides not matched to a gene: 2. Germline CDR1 reads SQVTM; CDR2 reads ANQGSEA. CDR3 sequence reads: CSVEGTGQDTQYF. CDR3 sequence (DNA): TGCAGCGTTGAAGGGACAGGGCAAGATACGCAGTATTTT.

This clonotype was picked up many times. The V call is TRBV3-1, the J call TRBJ1-2; no definite D call. This CDR3 contains 14 residues. Trimming removed 4 bases at V and 0 bases at J, with 9 bases between. Germline lookup yields CDR1 LGHDT and CDR2 YNNKEL (reference sequence). The CDR3: CASSLSTTNYGYTF. CDR3 DNA sequence: TGTGCCAGCAGCCTTTCGACAACTAACTATGGCTACACCTTC.

In the case of this clonotype: A much larger clone lies one base from this, so it may be a read error. The chain uses TRBV10-2 and TRBJ2-6; TRBD2 matches at 15 bases. Germline CDR1 and CDR2: WSHSY and SAAADI. The CDR3 contains 18 residues. CDR3 residues: CASMRGLAGGSGANILTF. CDR3 sequence (DNA): TGCGCCAGCATGAGGGGACTAGCGGGGGGCTCTGGGGCCAACATCCTGACTTTC.

The rearrangement links TRBV6-1 to TRBJ2-7; D remains unclear. Trimming removed 0 bases at V and 4 bases at J, with 13 bases between. This CDR3 region has 15 residues. CDR1 and CDR2 from the germline V gene are MNHNS and SASEGT. CDR3 in DNA: TGTGCCAGCAGTGAAGCGGAAGATACTACTTACGAGCAGTACTTC. As protein: CASSEAEDTTYEQYF.

There are many counts of this clonotype. This chain connects TRBV12-3 or TRBV12-4 to TRBJ1-6; possibly TRBD1 for D (6 bases). The CDR3 runs 14 residues. V dropped 1 base and J dropped 7 bases, with 8 bases sitting between them. Written as DNA, the CDR3 is TGTGCCAGCAGTTTAGGGAGGGGGAATTCACCCCTCCACTTT. Amino acid sequence: CASSLGRGNSPLHF.

This clonotype was found many times. CDR3 sequence (DNA): TGTGCCAGCAGTTACTTCCGGGAATTTGGCGGGGAGCTGTTTTTT. As protein: CASSYFREFGGELFF. This sequence joins TRBV6-2 or TRBV6-3 and TRBJ2-2, with TRBD2 as a possible D gene (5 bases). Looked up from germline, CDR1 is MNHEY and CDR2 is SVGEGT. V lost 1 base to trimming and J lost 7 bases, with 13 bases between them. The CDR3 length is 15 residues.

This clonotype appeared many times. The rearrangement uses TRBV28 and TRBJ2-7; either TRBD1 or TRBD2 may supply D (6 bases each). V was shortened by 6 bases and J by 3 bases, with 15 bases between the two germline ends. The CDR3 is 14 amino acids. CDR1 and CDR2 (germline): MDHEN, SYDVKM. CDR3 sequence reads: CASSPPGAGYEQYF. CDR3 sequence (DNA): TGTGCCAGCAGCCCGCCGGGGGCCGGCTACGAGCAGTACTTC.

The V and J genes are TRBV18 and TRBJ2-7, with 10 bases lining up with TRBD1. The CDR3 length is 16 residues. The ends lost 2 bases at V and 7 bases at J; junction bases unmatched: 11. Germline CDR1 reads KGHSH; CDR2 reads LQKENI. CDR3 nucleotides: TGTGCCAGCTCACCAAGCGCCCGACAGGGGGCTGAGGAGCAGTACTTC. Translating it yields CASSPSARQGAEEQYF.

On this clonotype: Without the conserved terminal phenylalanine or tryptophan, this CDR3 likely stems from a read error. This chain links TRBV5-1 with TRBJ2-2; D gene ambiguous. There are 14 residues in the CDR3. The V gene's germline CDR1 is SGHRS and CDR2 YFSETQ. Trimming cost V 4 bases and J 5 bases, with 12 bases left between them. Here the CDR3 reads CASSPMVETGELFS. CDR3 DNA sequence: TGCGCCAGCAGCCCCATGGTTGAAACCGGGGAGCTGTTTTCT.

This clonotype has a count of ten or more. This chain uses TRBV7-2 with TRBJ2-7, with D possibly being TRBD1 or TRBD2 (5 bases each). Germline V gene lookup returns CDR1 SGHTA and CDR2 FQGNSA. The CDR3 contains 11 residues. V lost 10 bases to trimming and J lost 3 bases, with 10 bases between them. The CDR3 nucleotides are TGTGCCACCCGGGGCGACTACGAGCAGTACTTC. This sequence encodes CATRGDYEQYF.

This clonotype was seen more than once but under ten times. The chain links TRBV24-1 to TRBJ2-1; 8 bases are shared with TRBD1. CDR3 length: 15 amino acids. The J segment lost 4 bases and the V segment lost 1 base, leaving 2 bases of the junction unmatched. Looked up from germline, CDR1 is KGHDR and CDR2 is SFDVKD. In DNA form, the CDR3 reads TGTGCCACCAGTGATTTCGACAGGGGATACAATGAGCAGTTCTTC. Translation gives CATSDFDRGYNEQFF.